The 2 T cell receptor beta chains reported below all come from one sample, sequenced in a study of blood T cell repertoires in COVID-19. Produced via immunoSEQ multiplex PCR; TCRdb's table is partial and in-frame only. The sample has roughly 160,000 clones, under 90% seen once. Source material: PBMCs or T cells enriched from blood (not recorded which). The receptors here all came from a man aged 45-60 years who had recovered from COVID-19.

The V and J genes are TRBV6-5 and TRBJ2-5; 8 nucleotides match TRBD2. V gave up 5 bases and J gave up 5 bases; unmatched junction bases: 4. CDR3 size: 13 residues. Germline V gives CDR1 MNHEY, CDR2 SVGAGI. The CDR3 DNA follows: TGTGCCAGCAGTCCGGGGGGGCTGGAGACCCAGTACTTC. Its protein product is CASSPGGLETQYF.

V and J are TRBV3-1 (or the pseudogene TRBV3-2) and TRBJ2-2; D may be TRBD2 (5 bases). This CDR3 has 13 residues. V was pared by 6 bases and J by 5 bases, with 10 bases between. CDR1 is LGHDT, CDR2 YNNKEL, per germline (reference sequence). In nucleotides, the CDR3 is TGTGCCAGCAGTCCACGGGAAACCGGGGAGCTGTTTTTT. This translates into CASSPRETGELFF.